This T cell receptor beta chain originates from a study of sequential checkpoint blockade in melanoma (dated by TCRdb to about 2019). With regard to the full study: Using 1:1 randomization, the trial assigned patients either to first-line nivolumab followed by ipilimumab (arm A) or to ipilimumab followed by nivolumab (arm B). Maintenance nivolumab came after both trial sequences. What the study reported, not specific to this receptor: Larger, independent patient cohorts are needed to validate the response-prediction model that combines TCR metrics and mutation burden.

Turning to this clone: Its cognate antigen has yet to be identified. No base quality information exists; no much larger clone differs at one position.

In light of the paper, this sample's treatment or condition label describes: randomized to nivolumab then ipilimumab (arm A) or the reverse (arm B). No trial patient had received prior DNA-damaging chemotherapy. Live CD3+CD8+ cells negative for CD19 and CD56 were sorted from thawed PBMCs on a FACS Aria II flow cytometer. CheckMate 064, a randomized, open-label phase II trial of sequential checkpoint blockade, was the source of the samples, all of which came from patients with melanoma. Peripheral blood mononuclear cells were collected by leukapheresis, purified with Ficoll-Paque, and frozen in human serum with about 10% DMSO. Immediately after sorting, the purity of sorted blood CD3+CD8+ cells was verified to be >98%, after which DNA was extracted. The immunoSEQ Assay was used to immunosequence TCRbeta CDR3 regions from genomic DNA. Before high-throughput sequencing, genomic DNA was amplified using bias-controlled multiplex PCR. For the original study's pipeline: To quantify the absolute abundance of each unique TCRbeta CDR3 region, the sequences were collapsed and filtered. Clonality, defined as 1 minus Pielou's evenness, was calculated using productive rearrangements only. A previously published method was used to identify clones with significantly greater frequencies in on-treatment samples than in baseline samples. In its TCRdb copy, this immuneACCESS table keeps in-frame sequences only and misses some clones. Where compared with another copy, unresolved V genes explain less than half of these, and the others have no known cause. That table supplies the V and J calls and clone size; D and trimming were determined from the DNA. The sample table lists 35,000 to 50,000 clones, around 86% of them with a count of one. 9% to 15% of the sample belongs to the ten largest clones.

At the junction V is shortened by 0 bases and J by 0 bases, with 9 bases in between. CDR1 and CDR2 were assigned from the germline V gene (reference sequence) as MNHEY and SMNVEV. The CDR3 runs 15 amino acids, cysteine and valine included. CDR3 DNA is the only sequence kept; it has 45 bases, read in frame from the first base. The sequenced sample was CD8+ T cells sorted from blood (inferred from file names), obtained from a patient given nivolumab and ipilimumab in sequence. The TCR was taken from a human donor with melanoma. The rearranged segments are TRBV27 and TRBJ2-7; TRBD1 is a weak D gene call, 5 bases matching. The DNA sequence is as follows: TGTGCCAGCAGTTTATCGGCGACAGTCTCCTACGAGCAGTACGTC. Protein translation: CASSLSATVSYEQYV.